A selection of T cell receptor beta chains follows, all from one sample in a study of blood T cell repertoires in COVID-19. Sequenced by immunoSEQ multiplex PCR; TCRdb stores in-frame clones only, minus some. The repertoire includes 130,000 or so clones, 75% to 90% of them detected once, and 15% to 20% sits in the top ten. Sequenced material: PBMCs or T cells enriched from blood (not recorded which). Receptor source: a man under 40 who had recovered from COVID-19. Each CDR3 is given without its conserved first and last residue.

CDR3 protein,J gene,V gene
ASLDRMNTEAF,TRBJ1-1,TRBV27
ASSVAGGVNTEAF,TRBJ1-1,TRBV9
ASSPGLAGVTDTQY,TRBJ2-3,TRBV7-9
ASRPRGGSQPQH,TRBJ1-5,TRBV19
ASSERGGEQF,TRBJ2-1,TRBV10-1
ASSSGGVYGYT,TRBJ1-2,TRBV5-1
ASSLNPGLAGTGELF,TRBJ2-2,TRBV7-6
ASSPGRRGDYGYT,TRBJ1-2,TRBV5-6
ASGSDILNTEAF,TRBJ1-1,TRBV12-5
ASLFTEAF,TRBJ1-1,TRBV2
ASSDRDRGGNTIY,TRBJ1-3,TRBV9
ASRNRRGVDEKLF,TRBJ1-4,TRBV19
ASSEAPLVGGSSYNSPLH,TRBJ1-6,TRBV6-1
ASSLDEGDRGPNYGYT,TRBJ1-2,TRBV7-9
ASKSGPNTGELF,TRBJ2-2,TRBV19
ASEGSTDTQY,TRBJ2-3,TRBV9
ASSGSIRGTDEQF,TRBJ2-1,TRBV5-1
ASSFQMNTEAF,TRBJ1-1,TRBV5-6
ASSEVRSNSPLH,TRBJ1-6,TRBV25-1
ASSRARNTEAF,TRBJ1-1,TRBV3-1/TRBV3-2
ASSPRQGNTGELF,TRBJ2-2,TRBV11-2
AWSAGGQGLSKNIQY,TRBJ2-4,TRBV30
ATSRDLAGDTGELF,TRBJ2-2,TRBV15
ASSTDIANEQF,TRBJ2-1,TRBV11-2
ASSESWGLQPQH,TRBJ1-5,TRBV10-1
AISTTGTSDYEQY,TRBJ2-7,TRBV10-3
ASSAMGRGNTEAF,TRBJ1-1,TRBV25-1
ASSQDNRGHPGTQY,TRBJ2-3,TRBV4-1
ASTGTGTRREQF,TRBJ2-1,TRBV2
ATSEGDRAANTGELF,TRBJ2-2,TRBV24-1
ASRGTGHSGNTIY,TRBJ1-3,TRBV19
ASSYIPSNSPLH,TRBJ1-6,TRBV6-5
ASSLGTSGNEQF,TRBJ2-1,TRBV11-2
ASSRRDSNQPQH,TRBJ1-5,TRBV18
ASSPQGGTVNTEAF,TRBJ1-1,TRBV7-9
ASSQGQTNTEAF,TRBJ1-1,TRBV4-1
ASSVGLETDTQY,TRBJ2-3,TRBV9
ATSGGAGFNSYNEQF,TRBJ2-1,TRBV15
AISEASGASYEQY,TRBJ2-7,TRBV10-3
ASRGTSVGSYNEQF,TRBJ2-1,TRBV2
ASSQKITGGPFQETQY,TRBJ2-5,TRBV4-1
ASRDGLAGAVSYEQY,TRBJ2-7,TRBV2
ASSPYLGNEQF,TRBJ2-1,TRBV18
ASSFQGNRGYT,TRBJ1-2,TRBV12-3/TRBV12-4